The 14 T cell receptor beta chains given below trace back to one sample, sequenced in a study of PD-1 blockade in classical Hodgkin lymphoma. Repertoires were generated with immunoSEQ multiplex PCR, while TCRdb's copy carries only in-frame clones and drops some. The table records 90,000 to 130,000 clones, 70% to 90% of them present only once. Every single patient, without exception, relapsed after autologous stem cell transplantation, and brentuximab vedotin exposure varied. Sequencing used peripheral blood mononuclear cells (PBMCs), obtained before the second cycle of nivolumab. Receptors originate from a human donor with classical Hodgkin lymphoma.

The chain combines TRBV5-1 with TRBJ2-2; D call uncertain. CDR1 and CDR2 from the germline V gene are SGHRS and YFSETQ. V was clipped by 7 bases and J by 4 bases, with 14 bases between them. CDR3 length equals 14 residues. In DNA, the CDR3 is TGCGCCAGCTCCTATGACCCGATCACCGGGGAGCTGTTTTTT. Amino acids: CASSYDPITGELFF.

The gene calls are TRBV5-1 and TRBJ2-7, with 9 bases fitting TRBD1. The CDR3 extends over 14 amino acids. The germline V gene encodes CDR1 SGHRS and CDR2 YFSETQ. Trimming cost V 4 bases and J 5 bases; bases outside gene matches: 7. CDR3: CASSVTGGQDEQYF. The DNA of the CDR3 is TGCGCCAGCAGCGTCACAGGGGGCCAGGACGAGCAGTACTTC.

This chain's CDR3 is CASSGGQFLDNEQFF. CDR3 bases: TGCGCCAGCAGCGGGGGACAGTTTCTAGACAATGAGCAGTTCTTC. The chain carries TRBV5-1 and TRBJ2-1; the match to TRBD1 covers 7 bases. The ends lost 4 bases at V and 5 bases at J; junction bases unmatched: 9. Germline V gives CDR1 SGHRS, CDR2 YFSETQ. The CDR3 covers 15 residues.

V gene TRBV9 combines with J gene TRBJ2-1; TRBD2 agrees at 9 bases. J was trimmed by 5 bases and V by 3 bases; bases with no gene match: 3. This CDR3 contains 14 residues. Germline lookup yields CDR1 SGDLS and CDR2 YYNGEE. CDR3 amino acids: CASSAGTSNNEQFF. CDR3 bases: TGTGCCAGCAGCGCCGGGACTAGCAACAATGAGCAGTTCTTC.

In its sample, this clone was seen a few times. Other DNA sequences of this sample code for an identical CDR3. The V call is TRBV6-5, the J call TRBJ1-1, with 7 bases identical to TRBD1. Trimming took 5 bases from V and 1 from J; bases not matched to a gene: 1. The CDR3 sequence is 13 residues long. Germline V CDR1 and CDR2: MNHEY, SVGAGI. CDR3 nucleotide sequence: TGTGCCAGCAGTCGGACAGGGAACACTGAAGCTTTCTTT. It yields the protein CASSRTGNTEAFF.

The chain is built from TRBV10-3 and TRBJ1-4; D is undetermined. The CDR3 loop spans 17 amino acids. The V gene's germline CDR1 is ENHRY and CDR2 SYGVKD. The germline V and J ends were trimmed by 4 bases and 0 bases, with 15 bases remaining between them. Here the CDR3 DNA reads TGTGCCATCAGTGCCACCGGGGAGGGAGCAACTAATGAAAAACTGTTTTTT. Translating gives CAISATGEGATNEKLFF.

The chain recombines TRBV30 with TRBJ1-6; D gene uncertain. The length of the CDR3 is 14 residues. Deletions cut 0 bases from V and 15 bases from J, with 18 bases between. CDR1 and CDR2 (germline): GTSNPN, SVGIG (reference sequence). The CDR3 DNA reads TGTGCCTGGAGTGTGGCAGGTGCTGAGGTCCACCTCCACTTT. It is translated as CAWSVAGAEVHLHF.

This clone was observed a single time. The rearrangement links TRBV4-2 to TRBJ2-1; either TRBD1 or TRBD2 may fit D (6 bases each). Trimming removed 0 bases from V and 3 bases from J, with 12 bases in between. This CDR3 comprises 16 residues. Germline assignment: CDR1 LGHNA and CDR2 YNFKEQ. As DNA, the CDR3 is TGTGCCAGCAGCCAAGAAGGGGGAGGCCGCTACAATGAGCAGTTCTTC. Residues: CASSQEGGGRYNEQFF.

The J gene is TRBJ1-4, the V gene TRBV7-9, with 7 bases lining up with TRBD1. CDR3 size: 15 residues. The junction had 10 bases not matched to a gene; V was cut back by 5 bases and J by 7 bases. CDR1 and CDR2 (germline): SEHNR, FQNEAQ (reference sequence). The CDR3 protein is CASSPLQGSSEKLFF. The CDR3 DNA follows: TGTGCCAGCAGCCCGCTACAGGGGTCGAGTGAAAAACTGTTTTTT.

V is TRBV28 and J is TRBJ1-1, with 9 positions matching TRBD1. Germline V gene data show CDR1 as MDHEN and CDR2 as SYDVKM. V lost 3 bases, J lost 5 bases, and 4 bases stayed unmatched. The CDR3 covers 14 residues. Here the CDR3 reads CASSLLGQGTEAFF. The DNA for the CDR3 is TGTGCCAGCAGTTTGTTGGGACAGGGTACTGAAGCTTTCTTT. Full variable domain (remainder filled in from reference TRBV28 and TRBJ1-1): DVKVTQSSRYLVKRTGEKVFLECVQDMDHENMFWYRQDPGLGLRLIYFSYDVKMKEKGDIPEGYSVSREKKERFSLILESASTNQTSMYLCASSLLGQGTEAFFGQGTRLTVV.

The chain joins TRBV11-2 to TRBJ2-6; D is possibly TRBD2 (5 bases). The ends were cut back, 5 bases at V and 4 bases at J, with 12 bases in the middle. The CDR3 loop spans 15 amino acids. Germline V gene sequence: CDR1 SGHAT, CDR2 FQNNGV. The CDR3 DNA reads as TGTGCCAGCAGCCGGGTAGAGCGGGGGGCCAACGTCCTGACTTTC. Translated, it gives CASSRVERGANVLTF.

The rearrangement joins TRBV19 to TRBJ2-1; D unresolved. Germline assignment: CDR1 LNHDA and CDR2 SQIVND (reference sequence). Trimming removed 8 bases at V and 8 bases at J, with 19 bases between. The CDR3 has 14 amino acids. The CDR3 protein is CASGSWSNWDEQFF. The CDR3, as DNA: TGTGCCAGTGGCAGTTGGAGTAATTGGGATGAGCAGTTCTTC.

This chain links TRBV6-1 with TRBJ1-3; 7 nucleotides agree with TRBD1. In germline, CDR1 is MNHNS, CDR2 SASEGT. Germline trimming cut 3 bases from V and 4 bases from J; bases unmatched to any gene: 12. This CDR3 comprises 17 residues. CDR3 sequence: CASSDLRQGLGGNTIYF. The CDR3 DNA follows: TGTGCCAGCAGTGATCTGCGACAGGGACTTGGGGGAAACACCATATATTTT.

V usage is TRBV28 and J usage is TRBJ2-1; no definite D call. With 8 bases removed from V and 7 bases from J, the gap between germline ends came to 9 bases. Germline values: CDR1 MDHEN, CDR2 SYDVKM. CDR3 length: 11 amino acids. CDR3 nucleotides: TGTGCCAGCGGGGTCCTAAATGAGCAGTTCTTC. Translation gives CASGVLNEQFF.